This T cell receptor (beta chain) is drawn from a study of CD8 T cells in ankylosing spondylitis. General study results and limits: Peripheral blood held disease-linked clones only at relatively low frequency, and these were CD8+. Reactive arthritis synovial fluid and blood previously showed some of these motif variants. Reportedly, disease-linked clones are significantly enriched in ankylosing spondylitis patients' matched synovial fluid. Eight highly homologous variants formed a TCR beta motif that appeared characteristic of ankylosing spondylitis blood.

V gave up 5 bases and J gave up 6 bases, with 17 bases separating them. Germline values: CDR1 SGHRS, CDR2 YFSETQ. The CDR3 runs to 15 residues. TCRdb itself ran the 5' RACE reads through MiXCR, one entry per CDR3 protein. Here the sample spans roughly 280,000 distinct CDR3 sequences, around 20% being singletons. The sample holds a few counts of this clonotype. What it binds is unknown. The sample comprised blood, either unsorted or a sorted T cell fraction (not recorded which). The TCR was taken from a male donor with ankylosing spondylitis or in good health (not recorded which). This chain links TRBV5-1 with TRBJ2-2, with D maybe TRBD1 (7 bases). CDR3 residues: CASRSGGTVSGELFF. The DNA for the CDR3 is TGCGCCAGCAGATCCGGCGGGACAGTATCCGGGGAGCTGTTTTTT.